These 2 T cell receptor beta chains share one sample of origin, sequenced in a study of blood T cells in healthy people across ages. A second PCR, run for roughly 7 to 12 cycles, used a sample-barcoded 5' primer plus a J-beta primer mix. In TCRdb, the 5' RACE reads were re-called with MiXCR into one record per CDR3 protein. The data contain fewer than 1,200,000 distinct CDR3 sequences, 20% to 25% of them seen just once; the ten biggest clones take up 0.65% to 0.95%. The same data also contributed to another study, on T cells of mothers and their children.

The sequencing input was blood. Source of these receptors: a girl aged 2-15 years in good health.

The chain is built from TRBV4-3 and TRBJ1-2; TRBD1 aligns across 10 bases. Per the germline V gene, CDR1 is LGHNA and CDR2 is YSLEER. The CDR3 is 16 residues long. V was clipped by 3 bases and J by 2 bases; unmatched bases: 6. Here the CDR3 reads CASSQGQGPGNYGYTF. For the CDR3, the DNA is TGCGCCAGCAGCCAGGGACAGGGGCCGGGGAACTATGGCTACACCTTC.

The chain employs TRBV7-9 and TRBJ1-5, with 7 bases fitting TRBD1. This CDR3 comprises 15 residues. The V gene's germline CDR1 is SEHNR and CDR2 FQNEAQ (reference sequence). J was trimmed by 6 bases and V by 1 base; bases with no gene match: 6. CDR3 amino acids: CASSLVEGASQPQHF. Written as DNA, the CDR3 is TGTGCCAGCAGCTTAGTTGAGGGGGCGAGTCAGCCCCAGCATTTT.